The 8 T cell receptor beta chains presented below share a single source sample, sequenced in a study of OX40 agonist ivuxolimab in advanced cancers. Profiled with immunoSEQ multiplex PCR; TCRdb holds only in-frame clones, not every one. The table shows more than 65,000 clones, with around 84% occurring only once. Sequenced material: CD4+ or CD8+ T cells sorted from blood, taken in a trial of the OX40 agonist ivuxolimab. The receptors were sampled from an adult with an advanced solid tumor such as melanoma, head and neck, liver or kidney cancer.

This sequence joins TRBV6-5 and TRBJ1-2; D is ambiguous. The CDR3 has 14 residues. Germline V gives CDR1 MNHEY, CDR2 SVGAGI. Trimming left V 7 bases short and J 8 bases short, with 20 bases between. CDR3 loop: CASTQVGFSEGYTF. DNA for the CDR3: TGTGCCAGCACCCAAGTTGGGTTTTCGGAGGGCTACACCTTC.

The chain uses TRBV18 and TRBJ1-2, with 11 bases identical to TRBD1. The CDR3 runs 16 residues. Trimming removed 3 bases from V and 7 bases from J; junction bases left unmatched: 10. The germline V gene has CDR1 KGHSH and CDR2 LQKENI. CDR3 loop: CASSPGGQGAGGGYTF. CDR3 DNA: TGTGCCAGCTCACCCGGAGGACAGGGGGCAGGAGGTGGCTACACCTTC.

The chain has TRBV28 and TRBJ1-3; possible D gene TRBD1, 6 bases. This CDR3 has 17 residues. Germline V gene sequence: CDR1 MDHEN, CDR2 SYDVKM. Trimming removed 3 bases from V and 2 bases from J, with 17 bases in between. DNA of the CDR3: TGTGCCAGCAGTTTTGGCCTAGCGGGGGGCACTGGAAACACCATATATTTT. This gives the protein CASSFGLAGGTGNTIYF.

The rearrangement uses TRBV4-1 and TRBJ1-2; D might be TRBD1 (6 bases). Germline lookup yields CDR1 MGHRA and CDR2 YSYEKL. This CDR3 spans 15 amino acids. V lost 1 base to trimming and J lost 4 bases, with 13 bases between them. The CDR3 coding sequence is TGCGCCAGCAGCCAAGCGAGCAGACAGGTCTATGGCTACACCTTC. Translated, it gives CASSQASRQVYGYTF.

This chain connects TRBV28 to TRBJ2-7; D not certain. The CDR3 covers 12 residues. The germline V gene encodes CDR1 MDHEN and CDR2 SYDVKM. Trimming shortened V by 6 bases and J by 2 bases, and 8 bases separated the two germline ends. The CDR3 loop is CASSGRPYEQYF. CDR3 DNA: TGTGCCAGCAGCGGACGGCCCTACGAGCAGTACTTC.

About this clone: Relative to the germline gene, one junction end is altered; a read error may explain this. The chain carries TRBV7-2 and TRBJ1-5; no clear D. The length of the CDR3 is 14 residues. CDR1 and CDR2 from the germline V gene are SGHTA and FQGNSA. The CDR3 is CASSLEDSNQPQHF. The DNA of the CDR3 is TGTGCCAGCAGTTTAGAGGACAGCAATCAGCCCCAGCATTTT.

This chain uses TRBV10-1 with TRBJ2-7, with 12 bases that match TRBD2. Trimming at V came to 3 bases and at J to 2 bases, leaving 2 bases not matched to a gene. Germline CDR1 is WNHNN and CDR2 is SYGVQD (reference sequence). CDR3 length: 15 residues. CDR3 sequence reads: CASSDRTSGTYEQYF. The DNA of the CDR3 is TGCGCCAGCAGTGACCGGACTAGCGGGACCTACGAGCAGTACTTC.

In this sample, this clone turned up a few times. The V gene is TRBV19, the J gene TRBJ2-1; 11 bases agree with TRBD2. The CDR3 spans 19 residues. Germline-derived CDR1 and CDR2 are LNHDA and SQIVND (reference sequence). V dropped 4 bases and J dropped 4; count of bases not matched to a gene: 15. The DNA of the CDR3 is TGTGCCAGTAGTACCTACCCTACTAGCGGGGGCGCGGTTTACAATGAGCAGTTCTTC. Amino acid sequence: CASSTYPTSGGAVYNEQFF.